The 17 T cell receptor beta chains listed next were all sequenced from one sample in a study of human T cells and chemical hapten exposure. As for time point: patch test 2, 6 weeks after DPC sensitization. The treatment is: therapeutic diphenylcyclopropenone sensitization with weekly scalp DPC. One entry per CDR3 protein, called by TCRdb with MiXCR from the RACE reads. This table has more than 90,000 distinct CDR3 sequences, over 10% appearing once. The sample here was whole blood, taken in connection with sensitization to the hapten diphenylcyclopropenone (DPC). Receptor source: a middle-aged woman with alopecia areata. Some clones in this sample may be carry-over from other donors' samples.

The chain links TRBV7-9 to TRBJ1-5, with D possibly matching TRBD1 (6 bases). V lost 5 bases, J lost 1 base, and 15 bases lay in between. CDR3 size: 16 residues. CDR1 and CDR2 from the germline V gene are SEHNR and FQNEAQ (reference sequence). DNA for the CDR3: TGTGCCAGCAGCCACCAGCTGGGGGCGAGCAATCAGCCCCAGCATTTT. This encodes CASSHQLGASNQPQHF.

This clonotype was picked up many times. CDR3 region: CASSQETSGSTDTQYF. CDR3 DNA: TGTGCCAGCAGCCAAGAGACTAGCGGAAGCACAGATACGCAGTATTTT. V gene TRBV4-2 combines with J gene TRBJ2-3; 9 nucleotides line up with TRBD2. Germline-derived CDR1 and CDR2 are LGHNA and YNFKEQ. Trimming at V came to 0 bases and at J to 0 bases, leaving 1 base not matched to a gene. The CDR3 length is 16 residues.

This clonotype has a count of ten or more. The chain uses TRBV29-1 and TRBJ2-5; D is ambiguous. This CDR3 is built from 12 residues. CDR1 SQVTM and CDR2 ANQGSEA come from the germline V gene. V was shortened by 2 bases and J by 5 bases, with 9 bases between the two germline ends. CDR3 in amino acids: CSVEWALETQYF. The DNA of the CDR3 is TGCAGCGTTGAATGGGCTTTGGAGACCCAGTACTTC. The variable domain in full, completed from reference TRBV29-1 and TRBJ2-5, reads SAVISQKPSRDICQRGTSLTIQCQVDSQVTMMFWYRQQPGQSLTLIATANQGSEATYESGFVIDKFPISRPNLTFSTLTVSNMSPEDSSIYLCSVEWALETQYFGPGTRLLVL.

This chain links TRBV7-9 with TRBJ2-2, with D possibly being TRBD1 (6 bases). The germline V gene has CDR1 SEHNR and CDR2 FQNEAQ (reference sequence). Trimming left V 6 bases short and J 6 bases short, with 14 bases between. The CDR3 spans 14 residues. Here the CDR3 DNA reads TGTGCCAGCAGACAAACAGGGTTCTCCGGGGAGCTGTTTTTT. It encodes CASRQTGFSGELFF.

In this sample, this clonotype turned up a few times. The chain joins TRBV2 to TRBJ2-1; 9 nucleotides line up with TRBD1. Losses at the gene ends were 6 bases for V and 6 bases for J; bases not matched to a gene: 9. Germline CDR1 and CDR2: SNHLY and FYNNEI. This CDR3 has 15 residues. The CDR3: CASRSRTGVGNEQFF. The CDR3 DNA reads TGTGCCAGCAGATCCCGGACAGGGGTGGGCAATGAGCAGTTCTTC.

This clonotype has more than one count but fewer than ten. The rearrangement joins TRBV11-2 to TRBJ2-7; no clear D gene. The CDR3 spans 14 residues. V lost 5 bases and J lost 3, with 14 bases in between. Germline values: CDR1 SGHAT, CDR2 FQNNGV. CDR3 residues: CASSPPPAFYEQYF. The DNA for the CDR3 is TGTGCCAGCAGCCCACCTCCAGCTTTCTACGAGCAGTACTTC.

The table lists this clonotype with many counts. The rearrangement links TRBV9 to TRBJ2-1; D assignment may be TRBD1 or TRBD2 (5 bases each). Germline assignment: CDR1 SGDLS and CDR2 YYNGEE. This CDR3 spans 16 amino acids. The V gene lost 0 bases and the J gene lost 8 bases, with 18 bases spanning the gap. The DNA of the CDR3 is TGTGCCAGCAGCGTAGGGGGGACGGCCATTTGGGATGAGCAGTTCTTC. This gives the protein CASSVGGTAIWDEQFF. The whole variable domain, remainder taken from reference TRBV9 and TRBJ2-1, is DSGVTQTPKHLITATGQRVTLRCSPRSGDLSVYWYQQSLDQGLQFLIQYYNGEERAKGNILERFSAQQFPDLHSELNLSSLELGDSALYFCASSVGGTAIWDEQFFGPGTRLTVL.

V and J are TRBV6-2 or TRBV6-3 and TRBJ2-1; TRBD1 is a possible D gene (5 bases). Germline loops: CDR1 MNHEY, CDR2 SVGEGT. The CDR3 length is 13 residues. Trimming took 6 bases from V and 7 from J, leaving 13 bases between them. This CDR3 is CASRRQSWNEQFF. As DNA, the CDR3 is TGTGCCAGCAGACGACAGTCGTGGAATGAGCAGTTCTTC.

There are many counts of this clonotype. This chain uses TRBV6-6 with TRBJ1-1; TRBD1 agrees at 9 bases. The CDR3 contains 16 residues. CDR1 is MNHNY, CDR2 SVGAGI, per germline (reference sequence). V dropped 2 bases and J dropped 4; count of bases not matched to a gene: 8. The CDR3 protein is CASSYLPGQGSTEAFF. CDR3 sequence (DNA): TGTGCCAGCAGTTACCTTCCGGGACAGGGATCCACTGAAGCTTTCTTT.

The V call is TRBV29-1, the J call TRBJ1-1, with a tentative D call TRBD1 (5 bases). Germline CDR1 is SQVTM and CDR2 is ANQGSEA. Between the trimmed V and J ends, which lost 4 bases and 7 bases, there was a span of 7 bases. This CDR3 contains 10 residues. CDR3 coding DNA: TGCAGCGTTGGACAGAATGAAGCTTTCTTT. This translates into CSVGQNEAFF.

The chain links TRBV12-3 or TRBV12-4 to TRBJ2-3, with 9 bases lining up with TRBD2. The CDR3 covers 16 residues. The V segment lost 4 bases and the J segment 5 bases; nucleotides outside the gene matches: 10. The CDR3, as DNA: TGTGCCAGCAGTTATGTAGCGGGAGCCAGGGGAGATACGCAGTATTTT. Protein: CASSYVAGARGDTQYF.

This clonotype came up many times. The V call is TRBV18, the J call TRBJ1-2; TRBD1 might be the D (5 bases). Germline CDR1 reads KGHSH; CDR2 reads LQKENI. V lost 5 bases and J 4 bases, leaving 8 bases between the germline ends. The CDR3 has 12 residues. Here the CDR3 reads CASSGATYGYTF. The CDR3 DNA follows: TGTGCCAGCTCAGGGGCGACCTATGGCTACACCTTC.

This clonotype was seen ten or more times. V usage is TRBV7-2 and J usage is TRBJ1-1; D is unclear. The CDR3 totals 14 residues. Germline CDR1 is SGHTA and CDR2 is FQGNSA. Trimming left V 4 bases short and J 1 base short, with 10 bases between. CDR3 bases: TGTGCCAGCAGCTCCCGACAACGGAACACTGAAGCTTTCTTT. Translated: CASSSRQRNTEAFF.

At least ten counts were recorded for this clonotype. The rearrangement joins TRBV11-1 to TRBJ1-2, with 8 bases fitting TRBD1. V lost 5 bases, J lost 4 bases, and 6 bases stayed unmatched. Germline CDR1 reads SGHAT; CDR2 reads FQDESV (reference sequence). CDR3 size: 14 residues. CDR3 bases: TGTGCCAGCAGCCTGGACAGGGTAGCCTATGGCTACACCTTC. Translated: CASSLDRVAYGYTF.

This clonotype showed up just a few times. This chain uses TRBV11-2 with TRBJ2-6; unclear D gene. V lost 7 bases, J lost 3 bases, and 7 bases lay in between. The CDR3 is 13 amino acids. CDR1 is SGHAT and CDR2 is FQNNGV in the germline V gene. Here the CDR3 DNA reads TGTGCCAGCACCCCTGGTGGGGCCAACGTCCTGACTTTC. Encoded protein: CASTPGGANVLTF.

CDR3 in DNA: TGTGCCAGCAGGTCGGGCGCCCGCACAGATACGCAGTATTTT. Its translation: CASRSGARTDTQYF. V is TRBV12-3 or TRBV12-4 and J is TRBJ2-3; no clear D gene. Deletions cut 6 bases from V and 1 base from J, with 11 bases between. The CDR3 consists of 14 residues.

This clonotype has more than one count but fewer than ten. This chain joins TRBV29-1 and TRBJ2-5; 7 positions agree with TRBD1. The CDR3 runs to 12 residues. The trim removed 8 bases at V and 2 bases at J, leaving 5 bases unmatched. Looked up from germline, CDR1 is SQVTM and CDR2 is ANQGSEA. CDR3 bases: TGCAGCCAGACAGGGTCTCAAGAGACCCAGTACTTC. This sequence encodes CSQTGSQETQYF.